The subject of this entry is one T cell receptor beta chain. V lost 5 bases and J lost 2, with 20 bases in between. Germline lookup yields CDR1 SGHTA and CDR2 FQGTGA. The CDR3 extends over 17 amino acids. Here immunoSEQ multiplex PCR was the method, and the copy in TCRdb shows in-frame clones only, minus some. This sample has approximately 95,000 clones, with roughly 95% found just once. This sample was taken from a study of technical replicates of blood from a few donors. This receptor was taken from a human donor in good health. The gene calls are TRBV7-3 and TRBJ2-3; a weak D match, TRBD2 (6 bases). Material: T cells isolated from PBMCs. The CDR3 nucleotides read TGTGCCAGCAGCCACGGGCTTTATAGCGGACTCACAGATACGCAGTATTTT. Residues: CASSHGLYSGLTDTQYF.